This TCR beta chain was sequenced for a study of blood T cells in healthy people across ages (dated by TCRdb to about 2015). Turning to the overall study: In model experiments, roughly one uniquely barcoded TCR beta cDNA molecule per two T cells was captured by template switching. To track age-related changes in TCR beta repertoire diversity, the study relied on deep sequencing normalized with unique cDNA molecular identifiers. The donors were divided into four age groups: young (average around 16 years), middle-aged (almost 40), aged (approximately 59) and long-lived (more than 75). Using the same blood draw, the study looked at two additional independent replicas of 1 million unique cDNA reads for two donors, one aged 18 to 30 and the other aged 80 or older. Beyond this particular receptor, the publication reports: As age increased, observed TCR beta diversity per million T cells dropped in a roughly linear way, and a significant reduction was already evident by age about 36. Because profiling used bulk unsorted PBMCs, naive and antigen-experienced compartments could not be compared conclusively. The percentage of naive T cells measured by flow cytometry correlated strongly with observed TCR beta diversity. Estimates of total diversity based on one million sequenced T cells were considered lower bounds and underestimates. Because the CMV infection status of the donors was unknown, age-related changes in expanded clonotypes may potentially have been confounded. Compared with the aged group, the long-lived group had more naive CD4+ T cells, fewer expanded clones and increased TCR diversity, a pattern suggesting age selection.

The germline V gene (reference sequence) yields DFQATT for CDR1 and SNEGSKA for CDR2. Deletion took 4 bases off V and 0 bases off J, with a span of 16 bases between the germline ends. From the cysteine through the phenylalanine, the CDR3 covers 16 amino acids. CDR3 DNA is the only sequence kept; it has 48 bases, read in frame from the first base. This clonotype was found once. The antigen this receptor binds is unknown. No quality values exist for individual bases; no much larger clone is one base distant. A lone read gives weak evidence. The donors were a few dozen Caucasian individuals from Russia, aged roughly 6 to 100 years, who were systemically healthy. Approximately 9.3 milliliters of peripheral blood were collected from each donor into EDTA-treated Vacutainer tubes. Ficoll-Paque density-gradient centrifugation was used to isolate PBMCs, with at least 6.5 million per sample. Trizol reagent was used to extract total RNA from PBMCs, with at least 6 micrograms per sample. Naive CD45RAhigh/CD27high T cell percentages were measured by flow cytometry on a PBMC aliquot from every donor.

Libraries were built with 5' RACE. The sequencer was an Illumina HiSeq 2500. A second PCR of about 6 to 12 cycles was run with a J-beta primer mix and a sample-barcoded 5' primer. A unique molecular identifier was introduced onto each TCR beta cDNA molecule by a template-switch 5' adaptor carrying 12 random nucleotides. At least 2.5 million CDR3-containing paired-end reads were obtained from each sample. First-strand cDNA synthesis was performed from all RNA using the Mint cDNA synthesis kit, with priming by a TRBC-specific oligonucleotide. Following uracil-DNA glycosylase treatment, all cDNA underwent a first 18-cycle PCR with the universal primers M1SS and BC2_uni_R. The published analysis was carried out like this. Normalization of each sample was performed by random selection of 1 million high-quality reads, each carrying a distinct molecular identifier. Instead of being binned into consensus sequences, reads that shared molecular identifiers were thrown out. MiTCR, set to a Q25 quality threshold and the strictest error-elimination algorithm, was used for CDR3 identification, clonotype clustering and error correction. A nonparametric unseen species model with Euler transformation was used to estimate lower-bound total TCR beta diversity. TCRdb reprocessing: public reads trimmed at Q25 with fastp, clones called with MiXCR, in-frame beta chains kept. Rows merge per CDR3 protein into single entries with the most common DNA and genes. TCRdb assigned the V and J calls; the authors' analysis was not used. In this sample the table shows some 890,000 distinct CDR3 sequences, about 27% of which occur a single time. Of the sample, approximately 10% falls within the top ten clones.

This sample was also put to use in a study of T cells of mothers and their children. In that second paper, the authors write: Donors were nine systemically healthy Caucasian individuals: three mothers and their six children. cDNA synthesis consumed the entire amount of extracted RNA, loaded at about 1.6 ug RNA in each 15 ul reaction. In the second PCR, the M1S primer introduced both the sample barcodes and 2-4 random nucleotides. More than 9 million TCR beta CDR3 reads were obtained from each mother, and 2.5 million to 3 million reads were obtained from each child. Thymic selection similarly shapes TCR recombination output in related and unrelated pairs, with minor effect from inherited differences. Normalized repertoire overlap was always slightly but never significantly higher in related than unrelated mother-child pairs. With a sensitivity of about 100 clones per million clonotypes, no persistent microchimeric T cell clones were detected. The study used deep NGS to compare TCR beta repertoires of mothers and children, seeking features distinguishing related mother-child pairs from unrelated individuals. On average, the children were roughly 10 +/- 4 years old, while the mothers were about 37 +/- 4 years old. After adapter ligation was performed with NEBNext reagents, the libraries were sequenced on an Illumina HiSeq 2000 with 100+100 nt paired-end reads. To prevent cross-contamination, the mother and child libraries were prepared a month apart and were sequenced in separate runs. For each donor, between about 500,000 and 2,200,000 distinct TCR beta clonotypes were identified. Naive TCR beta clonotypes were estimated from low-frequency clonotypes matched to each donor's FACS-determined naive share, without sorting.

Sequenced sample: blood. The origin of this receptor is a woman between 40 and 55 years old in good health. The sequence joins TRBV20-1 to TRBJ1-5; a tentative D match to TRBD1 spans 5 bases. The nucleotides read TGCAGTGCTATATTACGGGGGTGGCATAGCAATCAGCCCCAGCATTTT. This codes for CSAILRGWHSNQPQHF.